The 21 T cell receptor beta chains below all came from one sample that was sequenced in a study of glioma-infiltrating T cells. Using RNA template, CDR3s of TCR alpha and beta were amplified with iRepertoire arm-PCR. MiXCR, applied by TCRdb to the multiplex PCR reads, yields one record per CDR3 protein. The top ten clones hold about 12% of a sample with 300,000 to 450,000 distinct CDR3 sequences, 41% of them seen once. Sequenced input: glioma tissue, nonneoplastic brain tissue, or PBMCs (not recorded which). All receptors derive from a human donor with low-grade glioma or glioblastoma, undergoing nonglioma brain surgery, or in good health (not recorded which).

The chain is built from TRBV7-9 and TRBJ1-1, with D possibly matching TRBD1 (6 bases). This CDR3 is built from 12 residues. V was pared by 0 bases and J by 10 bases, with 9 bases between. Germline loops: CDR1 SEHNR, CDR2 FQNEAQ (reference sequence). The CDR3 DNA follows: TGTGCCAGCAGCTTAGCACAGGGACCAGCTTTCTTT. Translation gives CASSLAQGPAFF.

This clonotype was observed a handful of times. This sequence joins TRBV20-1 and TRBJ1-2, with D maybe TRBD1 (5 bases). Trimming shortened V by 7 bases and J by 2 bases, and 14 bases separated the two germline ends. The CDR3 runs 13 residues. Germline CDR1 is DFQATT and CDR2 is SNEGSKA (reference sequence). CDR3 sequence reads: CSGYGTQNYGYTF. The CDR3 bases are TGCAGTGGATATGGGACTCAAAACTATGGCTACACCTTC.

The chain couples TRBV20-1 to TRBJ1-6; TRBD1 agrees at 9 bases. The V segment lost 1 base and the J segment 8 bases; nucleotides outside the gene matches: 6. This CDR3 region has 15 residues. The germline V gene encodes CDR1 DFQATT and CDR2 SNEGSKA (reference sequence). The CDR3 is CSARASGQGYSPLHF. In DNA, the CDR3 is TGCAGTGCTAGAGCCTCGGGACAGGGTTATTCACCCCTCCACTTT.

Many counts were recorded for this clonotype. The genes are TRBV6-1 and TRBJ1-2; 7 positions agree with TRBD1. Germline V gives CDR1 MNHNS, CDR2 SASEGT. CDR3 size: 14 residues. J lost 0 bases, V lost 10 bases, and 8 bases had no gene match. The CDR3 sequence: CATTRGQANYGYTF. The CDR3 DNA follows: TGTGCCACCACAAGAGGACAGGCTAACTATGGCTACACCTTC.

The rearrangement uses TRBV20-1 and TRBJ2-7; TRBD2 matches at 12 bases. Germline V CDR1 and CDR2: DFQATT, SNEGSKA (reference sequence). The CDR3 covers 15 residues. The V and J ends lost 7 bases and 3 bases, in that order; junction bases with no gene match: 10. DNA for the CDR3: TGCAGTGTGACGACCCCGGGACTAGCGGGCTACGAGCAGTACTTC. Amino acid sequence: CSVTTPGLAGYEQYF.

The V and J genes are TRBV2 and TRBJ2-2; D might be TRBD1 or TRBD2, each matching 6 bases. V gave up 7 bases and J gave up 0 bases, with 15 bases separating them. The CDR3 extends over 16 amino acids. The germline gives CDR1 SNHLY, CDR2 FYNNEI. The CDR3 spells CASKRGTSANTGELFF. The DNA of the CDR3 is TGTGCCAGCAAGAGGGGGACTTCAGCGAACACCGGGGAGCTGTTTTTT. Full variable domain (outside the CDR3, taken from reference TRBV2 and TRBJ2-2): EPEVTQTPSHQVTQMGQEVILRCVPISNHLYFYWYRQILGQKVEFLVSFYNNEISEKSEIFDDQFSVERPDGSNFTLKIRSTKLEDSAMYFCASKRGTSANTGELFFGEGSRLTVL.

This clonotype showed up many times. The rearrangement joins TRBV7-2 to TRBJ2-1; TRBD1 matches at 9 bases. CDR1 and CDR2 (germline): SGHTA, FQGNSA. V shed 4 bases, J shed 7 bases, and the junction held 5 bases outside the gene matches. The CDR3 has 14 amino acids. CDR3 protein: CASSWDRVGNEQFF. In DNA, the CDR3 is TGTGCCAGCAGCTGGGACAGGGTGGGGAATGAGCAGTTCTTC. Filled out from reference TRBV7-2 and TRBJ2-1, the complete variable domain reads GAGVSQSPSNKVTEKGKDVELRCDPISGHTALYWYRQSLGQGLEFLIYFQGNSAPDKSGLPSDRFSAERTGGSVSTLTIQRTQQEDSAVYLCASSWDRVGNEQFFGPGTRLTVL.

The count of this clonotype is one. The rearrangement uses TRBV5-4 and TRBJ2-7, with 9 positions matching TRBD2. Per the germline V gene, CDR1 is SGHNT and CDR2 is YYREEE (reference sequence). V trimming: 4 bases; J trimming: 3 bases; junction bases outside the gene matches: 5. The CDR3 is made up of 14 amino acids. Here the CDR3 DNA reads TGTGCCAGCAGCCGCGGGAGGGGGGTCTACGAGCAGTACTTC. This translates into CASSRGRGVYEQYF.

This clonotype turned up a few times. The chain is built from TRBV7-2 and TRBJ1-2; TRBD1 agrees at 11 bases. The germline CDR1 and CDR2 sequences are SGHTA and FQGNSA. With 4 bases clipped from V and 12 bases from J, the junction kept 7 bases outside the gene matches. The length of the CDR3 is 13 residues. The CDR3, as DNA: TGTGCCAGCAGCTCGGACAGGGGGCTACGAAACACCTTC. This sequence encodes CASSSDRGLRNTF.

In its sample, this clonotype was seen a few times. The V and J genes are TRBV20-1 and TRBJ2-7; 7 bases are shared with TRBD2. CDR1 and CDR2 (germline): DFQATT, SNEGSKA (reference sequence). There are 13 residues in the CDR3. J gave up 9 bases and V 5 bases, and 13 bases lay outside the gene matches. CDR3 coding DNA: TGCAGTGCTGAAGCTCCCGGGACTATGATGCAGTACTTC. Encoded protein: CSAEAPGTMMQYF.

This clonotype was detected many times. The chain has TRBV28 and TRBJ1-1; D is uncertain. The CDR3 is 12 amino acids. Germline V gene sequence: CDR1 MDHEN, CDR2 SYDVKM. The ends were cut back, 0 bases at V and 5 bases at J, with 4 bases in the middle. The CDR3 DNA follows: TGTGCCAGCAGTTTATGGGAAACTGAAGCTTTCTTT. This sequence encodes CASSLWETEAFF.

This clonotype was detected only a few times. The chain couples TRBV11-2 to TRBJ2-1; 7 nucleotides agree with TRBD1. CDR3 length: 14 residues. The germline CDR1 and CDR2 sequences are SGHAT and FQNNGV. V lost 9 bases, J lost 9 bases, and 14 bases stayed unmatched. In DNA form, the CDR3 reads TGTGCCAGTGCGAAGGGGGCGGTCATCTCTGAGCAGTTCTTC. Protein: CASAKGAVISEQFF. Using reference TRBV11-2 and TRBJ2-1 for the parts outside the CDR3, the full variable domain is EAGVAQSPRYKIIEKRQSVAFWCNPISGHATLYWYQQILGQGPKLLIQFQNNGVVDDSQLPKDRFSAERLKGVDSTLKIQPAKLEDSAVYLCASAKGAVISEQFFGPGTRLTVL.

In nucleotides, the CDR3 is TGCAGTGCTAGAGGGATGGACAGCTCTGGAAACACCATATATTTT. It codes for CSARGMDSSGNTIYF. The chain couples TRBV20-1 to TRBJ1-3; a possible D gene is TRBD1 (6 bases). V gave up 1 base and J gave up 0 bases, with 10 bases separating them. CDR1 is DFQATT and CDR2 is SNEGSKA in the germline V gene (reference sequence). The CDR3 contains 15 residues.

The CDR3 region is CASTLLPSSYEQYF. The CDR3 nucleotides read TGTGCCAGCACTCTGCTGCCTTCCTCCTACGAGCAGTACTTC. The chain is built from TRBV11-2 and TRBJ2-7; D remains ambiguous. The CDR3 is 14 amino acids. Germline CDR1 SGHAT, CDR2 FQNNGV. V was trimmed by 7 bases and J by 0 bases, leaving 13 bases between them.

The chain has TRBV11-2 and TRBJ1-1; the D is unclear. The germline V and J ends were trimmed by 5 bases and 3 bases, with 10 bases remaining between them. There are 13 residues in the CDR3. Germline V gene lookup returns CDR1 SGHAT and CDR2 FQNNGV. For the CDR3, the DNA is TGTGCCAGCAGCCCCTTGACGGACACTGAAGCTTTCTTT. Amino acids: CASSPLTDTEAFF.

This clonotype was seen a handful of times. This chain uses TRBV20-1 with TRBJ2-7; either TRBD1 or TRBD2 may supply D (5 bases each). Germline V gene sequence: CDR1 DFQATT, CDR2 SNEGSKA (reference sequence). V was pared by 7 bases and J by 3 bases, with 13 bases between. The CDR3 contains 12 residues. The CDR3 loop reads CSVFRGDYEQYF. Here the CDR3 DNA reads TGCAGTGTCTTCCGGGGCGACTACGAGCAGTACTTC.

In this sample, this clonotype turned up a few times. The CDR3 bases are TGTGCCAGCAGCTTAGGGGCAGGGGGGACCGGGGAGCTGTTTTTT. It is translated as CASSLGAGGTGELFF. The chain carries TRBV7-2 and TRBJ2-2, with D perhaps matching TRBD1 (7 bases). Between the trimmed V and J ends, which lost 1 base and 5 bases, there was a span of 11 bases. Germline V gene data show CDR1 as SGHTA and CDR2 as FQGNSA. The CDR3 has 15 amino acids.

The genes are TRBV20-1 and TRBJ1-1, with D unresolved. Germline CDR1 is DFQATT and CDR2 is SNEGSKA (reference sequence). This CDR3 comprises 15 residues. Trimming removed 1 base at V and 3 bases at J, with 15 bases between. As DNA, the CDR3 is TGCAGTGCTAGAGCATACTCCGGGCCCTACACTGAAGCTTTCTTT. Its protein is CSARAYSGPYTEAFF.

Many counts were recorded for this clonotype. The J gene is TRBJ2-1, the V gene TRBV20-1; tentatively, D is TRBD2 (6 bases). CDR1 and CDR2 from the germline V gene are DFQATT and SNEGSKA (reference sequence). V was pared by 8 bases and J by 2 bases, with 16 bases between. This CDR3 spans 14 amino acids. CDR3 amino acids: CSLPRWEAYNEQFF. CDR3 DNA: TGCAGTCTGCCGAGGTGGGAGGCCTACAATGAGCAGTTCTTC.

This clonotype was picked up a small number of times. J is TRBJ2-1 and V is TRBV29-1; 10 nucleotides line up with TRBD2. Trimming took 3 bases from V and 4 from J; bases not matched to a gene: 3. Germline CDR1 and CDR2: SQVTM and ANQGSEA. This CDR3 is 14 amino acids long. The CDR3 here is CSVDVAGGYNEQFF. The DNA for the CDR3 is TGCAGCGTTGACGTAGCGGGAGGTTACAATGAGCAGTTCTTC.

In its sample, this clonotype was seen once. This may come from a read error, since a much larger clone is one base off. This chain joins TRBV28 and TRBJ2-3, with D hard to call. Germline V CDR1 and CDR2: MDHEN, SYDVKM. The V and J ends lost 8 bases and 3 bases respectively, with 12 bases between them. This CDR3 contains 13 residues. The CDR3 DNA sequence: TGTGCCAGCGTCGCGAGTAGAACAGATACGCAGTATTTT. Its protein product is CASVASRTDTQYF.